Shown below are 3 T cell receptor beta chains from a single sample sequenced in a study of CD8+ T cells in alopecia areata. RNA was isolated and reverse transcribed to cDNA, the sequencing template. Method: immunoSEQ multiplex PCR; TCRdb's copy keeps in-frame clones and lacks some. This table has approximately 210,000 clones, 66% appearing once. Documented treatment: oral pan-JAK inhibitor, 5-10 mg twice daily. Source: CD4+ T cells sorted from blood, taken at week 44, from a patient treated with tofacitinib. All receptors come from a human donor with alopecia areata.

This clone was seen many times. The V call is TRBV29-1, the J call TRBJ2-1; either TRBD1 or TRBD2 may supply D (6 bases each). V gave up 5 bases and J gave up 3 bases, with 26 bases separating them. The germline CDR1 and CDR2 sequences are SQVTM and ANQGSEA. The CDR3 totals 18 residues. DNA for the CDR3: TGCAGCGTTCAAGGGGAGAGGAGGGGGTCAAGACTCTACAATGAGCAGTTCTTC. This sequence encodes CSVQGERRGSRLYNEQFF.

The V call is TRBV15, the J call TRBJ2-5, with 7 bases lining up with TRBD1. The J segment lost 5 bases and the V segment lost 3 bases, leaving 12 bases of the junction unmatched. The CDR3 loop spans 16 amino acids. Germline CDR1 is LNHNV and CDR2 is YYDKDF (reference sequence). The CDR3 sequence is CATSSGLGQGEETQYF. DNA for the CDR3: TGTGCCACCAGCAGTGGTTTGGGCCAGGGGGAGGAGACCCAGTACTTC. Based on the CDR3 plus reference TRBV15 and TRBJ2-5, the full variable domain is DAMVIQNPRYQVTQFGKPVTLSCSQTLNHNVMYWYQQKSSQAPKLLFHYYDKDFNNEADTPDNFQSRRPNTSFCFLDIRSPGLGDTAMYLCATSSGLGQGEETQYFGPGTRLLVL.

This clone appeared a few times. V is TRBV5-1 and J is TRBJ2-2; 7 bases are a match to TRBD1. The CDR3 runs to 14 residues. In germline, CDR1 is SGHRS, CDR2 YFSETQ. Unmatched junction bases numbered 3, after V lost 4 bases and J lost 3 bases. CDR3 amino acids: CASSKGQDTGELFF. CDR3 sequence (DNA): TGCGCCAGCAGCAAAGGACAGGACACCGGGGAGCTGTTTTTT.